The subject of this entry is one T cell receptor (beta chain). Its antigen remains unknown. Being one base from a much bigger clone, this may be a read error. Template material for amplifying TCR beta CDR3 regions consisted of RNA transcripts. The study used the HTBI primer set for a first-round RT-PCR of the TCR CDR3. A single record per CDR3 protein comes from TCRdb applying MiXCR to the multiplex PCR reads. In the table there are around 720,000 distinct CDR3 sequences, approximately 40% of which are singletons. These data come from a study of T cells in Graves' hyperthyroidism and ophthalmopathy. Overall study findings and caveats: A median around 5.9 months before onset, the model predicted ophthalmopathy.

Germline-derived CDR1 and CDR2 are SQVTM and ANQGSEA. CDR3 length: 15 residues. V was trimmed by 6 bases and J by 12 bases, leaving 26 bases between them. The study based diagnoses on clinical symptoms, serum thyroxine and TRAb, thyroid ultrasound and orbital computed tomography. This rearrangement joins TRBV29-1 to TRBJ1-4, with a weak D call TRBD1 (5 bases). Sequences were obtained from blood. The sequence derives from a woman in her thirties or forties with Graves' hyperthyroidism. CDR3 loop: CSVVDTGALKEELFF. In DNA, the CDR3 is TGCAGCGTCGTCGATACAGGCGCCTTGAAGGAAGAACTGTTTTTT.